The source of this TCR beta chain is a study of cytomegalovirus exposure and HLA in healthy donors. About the study: The same platform was used for the 90 to 150 validation repertoires as for the approximately 670 first-cohort repertoires, as reported in a later analysis.

Germline CDR1 reads LNHNV; CDR2 reads YYDKDF (reference sequence). V was shortened by 3 bases and J by 0 bases, with 6 bases between the two germline ends. CDR3 length equals 14 residues. The table came from immunoSEQ multiplex PCR; TCRdb's copy has only in-frame clones and leaves some out. The sample includes approximately 120,000 clones, around 90% of them seen just once. With respect to this clone: Its antigen is undetermined.

Study-level points and caveats: Confirmation in vitro established that a few CMV-associated chains were specific for CMV antigens.

The donors formed part of the approximately 120-subject validation cohort, distinct from the roughly 670-subject first cohort. Sequencing was done on a sample of PBMCs. The receptor was isolated from a woman between 18 and 30 years old in good health and CMV-seronegative. The rearrangement joins TRBV15 to TRBJ2-1, with D unresolved. The CDR3 sequence: CATSSPSSYNEQFF. CDR3 DNA sequence: TGTGCCACCAGCAGCCCCTCCTCCTACAATGAGCAGTTCTTC.